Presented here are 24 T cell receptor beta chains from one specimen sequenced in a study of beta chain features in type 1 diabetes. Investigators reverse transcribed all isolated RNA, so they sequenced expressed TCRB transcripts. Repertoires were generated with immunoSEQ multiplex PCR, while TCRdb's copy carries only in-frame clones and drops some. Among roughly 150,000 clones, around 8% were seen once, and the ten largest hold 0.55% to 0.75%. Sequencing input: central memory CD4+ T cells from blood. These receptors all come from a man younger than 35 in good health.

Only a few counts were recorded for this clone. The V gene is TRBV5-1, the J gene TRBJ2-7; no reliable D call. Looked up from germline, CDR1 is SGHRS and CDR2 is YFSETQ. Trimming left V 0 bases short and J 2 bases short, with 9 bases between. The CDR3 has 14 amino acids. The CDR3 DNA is TGCGCCAGCAGCTTGGTGCACACAACCTACGAGCAGTACTTC. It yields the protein CASSLVHTTYEQYF.

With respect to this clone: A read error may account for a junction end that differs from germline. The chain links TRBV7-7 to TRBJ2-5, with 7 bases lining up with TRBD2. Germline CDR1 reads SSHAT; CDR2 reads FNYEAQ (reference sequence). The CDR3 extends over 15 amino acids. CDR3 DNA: TGTGCTAGCAGCTTAGATGGCGGGAGTTCAGAGACCCAGTACTTC. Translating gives CASSLDGGSSETQYF.

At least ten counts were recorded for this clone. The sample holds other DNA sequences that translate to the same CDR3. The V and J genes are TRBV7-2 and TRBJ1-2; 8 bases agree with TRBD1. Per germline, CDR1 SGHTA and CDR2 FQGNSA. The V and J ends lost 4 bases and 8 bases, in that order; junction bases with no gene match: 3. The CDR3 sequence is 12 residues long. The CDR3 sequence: CASSSTGGGYTF. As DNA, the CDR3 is TGTGCCAGCAGCTCAACAGGGGGGGGCTACACCTTC.

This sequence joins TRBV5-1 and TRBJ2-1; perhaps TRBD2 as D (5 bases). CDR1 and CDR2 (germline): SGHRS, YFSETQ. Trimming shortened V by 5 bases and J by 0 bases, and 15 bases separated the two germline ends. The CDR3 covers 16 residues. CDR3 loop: CASRIGSGSSYNEQFF. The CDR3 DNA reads TGCGCCAGCAGGATCGGAAGCGGTAGCTCCTACAATGAGCAGTTCTTC.

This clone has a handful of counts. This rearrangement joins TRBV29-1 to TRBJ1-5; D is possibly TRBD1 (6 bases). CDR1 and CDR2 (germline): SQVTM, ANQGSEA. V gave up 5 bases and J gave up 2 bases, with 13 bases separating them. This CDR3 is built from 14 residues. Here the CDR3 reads CSVSQGVGNQPQHF. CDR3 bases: TGCAGCGTTTCACAGGGCGTGGGCAATCAGCCCCAGCATTTT.

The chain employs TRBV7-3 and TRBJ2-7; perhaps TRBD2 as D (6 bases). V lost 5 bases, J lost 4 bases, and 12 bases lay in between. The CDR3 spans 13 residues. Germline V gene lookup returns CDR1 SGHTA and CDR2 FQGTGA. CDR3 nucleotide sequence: TGTGCCAGCAGCCGTTATCGGGGGTACGAGCAGTACTTC. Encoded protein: CASSRYRGYEQYF.

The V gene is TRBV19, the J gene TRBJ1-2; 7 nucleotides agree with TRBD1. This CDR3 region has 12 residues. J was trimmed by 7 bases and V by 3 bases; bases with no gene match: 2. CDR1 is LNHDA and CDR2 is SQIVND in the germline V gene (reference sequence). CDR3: CASSIDRAGYTF. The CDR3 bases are TGTGCCAGTAGTATCGACAGGGCTGGCTACACCTTC.

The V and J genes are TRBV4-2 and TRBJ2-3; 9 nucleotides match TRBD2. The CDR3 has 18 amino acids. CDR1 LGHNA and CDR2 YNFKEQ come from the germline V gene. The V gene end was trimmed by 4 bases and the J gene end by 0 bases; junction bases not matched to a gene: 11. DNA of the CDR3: TGTGCCAGCAGCCGCCAGGCCCCGCGGGAGGGGAGCACAGATACGCAGTATTTT. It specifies CASSRQAPREGSTDTQYF.

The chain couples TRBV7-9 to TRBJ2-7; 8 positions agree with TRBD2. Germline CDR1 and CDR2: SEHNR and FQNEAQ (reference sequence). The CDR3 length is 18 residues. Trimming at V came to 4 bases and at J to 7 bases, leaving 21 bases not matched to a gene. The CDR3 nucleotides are TGTGCCAGCAGCTCCCGGGGGGGAACTCTGAGCAGGGGTGAAGAGCAGTACTTC. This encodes CASSSRGGTLSRGEEQYF.

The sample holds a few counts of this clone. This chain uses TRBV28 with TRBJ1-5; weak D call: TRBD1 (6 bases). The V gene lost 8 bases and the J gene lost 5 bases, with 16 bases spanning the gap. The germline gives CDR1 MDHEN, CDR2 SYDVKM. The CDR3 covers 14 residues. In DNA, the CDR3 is TGTGCCAGCCTCAACAGGGTTGGAGATCAGCCCCAGCATTTT. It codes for CASLNRVGDQPQHF.

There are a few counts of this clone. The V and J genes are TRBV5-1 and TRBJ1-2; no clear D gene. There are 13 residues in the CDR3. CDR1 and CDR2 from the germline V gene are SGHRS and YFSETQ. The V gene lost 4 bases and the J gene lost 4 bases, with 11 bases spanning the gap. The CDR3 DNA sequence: TGCGCCAGCAGCCCTGGCCACCGCTATGGCTACACCTTC. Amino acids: CASSPGHRYGYTF.

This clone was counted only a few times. The CDR3 DNA follows: TGTGCCAGCATTCGACTAGCGGGGTCCTACGAGCAGTACTTC. As protein: CASIRLAGSYEQYF. The chain employs TRBV2 and TRBJ2-7; 11 bases are a match to TRBD2. The CDR3 loop spans 14 amino acids. J lost 1 base, V lost 7 bases, and 3 bases had no gene match. CDR1 SNHLY and CDR2 FYNNEI come from the germline V gene.

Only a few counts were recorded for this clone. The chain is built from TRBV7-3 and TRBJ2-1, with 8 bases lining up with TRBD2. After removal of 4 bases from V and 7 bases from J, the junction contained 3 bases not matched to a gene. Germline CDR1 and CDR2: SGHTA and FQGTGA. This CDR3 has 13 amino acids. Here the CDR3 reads CASSSSGSNEQFF. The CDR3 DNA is TGTGCCAGCAGCTCGAGCGGGAGTAATGAGCAGTTCTTC.

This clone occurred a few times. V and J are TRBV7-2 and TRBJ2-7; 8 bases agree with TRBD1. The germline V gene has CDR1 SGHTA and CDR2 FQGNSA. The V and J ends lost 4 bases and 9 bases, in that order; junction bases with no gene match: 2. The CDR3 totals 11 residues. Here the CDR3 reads CASSSGTGQYF. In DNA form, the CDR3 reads TGTGCCAGCAGCTCAGGGACAGGGCAGTACTTC.

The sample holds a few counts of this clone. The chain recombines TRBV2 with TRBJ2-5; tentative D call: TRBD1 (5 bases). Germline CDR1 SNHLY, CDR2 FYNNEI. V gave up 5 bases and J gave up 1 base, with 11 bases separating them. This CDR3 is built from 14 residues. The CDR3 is CASSSDTIQETQYF. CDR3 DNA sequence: TGTGCCAGCAGTTCGGACACAATCCAAGAGACCCAGTACTTC.

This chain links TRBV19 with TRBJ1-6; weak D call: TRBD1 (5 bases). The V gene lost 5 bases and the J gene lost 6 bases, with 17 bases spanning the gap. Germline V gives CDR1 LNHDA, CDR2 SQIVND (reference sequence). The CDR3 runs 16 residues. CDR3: CASSRGRDVSNSPLHF. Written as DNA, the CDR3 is TGTGCCAGTAGTCGCGGCAGGGATGTGTCTAATTCACCCCTCCACTTT. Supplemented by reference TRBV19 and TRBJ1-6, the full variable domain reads DGGITQSPKYLFRKEGQNVTLSCEQNLNHDAMYWYRQDPGQGLRLIYYSQIVNDFQKGDIAEGYSVSREKKESFPLTVTSAQKNPTAFYLCASSRGRDVSNSPLHFGNGTRLTVT.

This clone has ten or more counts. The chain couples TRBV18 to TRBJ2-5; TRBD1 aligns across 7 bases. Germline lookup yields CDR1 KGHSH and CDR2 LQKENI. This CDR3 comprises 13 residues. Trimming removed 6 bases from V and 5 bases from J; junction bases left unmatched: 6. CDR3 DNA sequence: TGTGCCAGCTCGCCAAGACAGGGTGAGACCCAGTACTTC. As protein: CASSPRQGETQYF. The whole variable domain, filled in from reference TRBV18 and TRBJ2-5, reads NAGVMQNPRHLVRRRGQEARLRCSPMKGHSHVYWYRQLPEEGLKFMVYLQKENIIDESGMPKERFSAEFPKEGPSILRIQQVVRGDSAAYFCASSPRQGETQYFGPGTRLLVL.

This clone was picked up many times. The CDR3 region is CASSRQGGNTEAFF. CDR3 bases: TGTGCCAGCAGCCGACAGGGGGGAAACACTGAAGCTTTCTTT. This chain joins TRBV7-9 and TRBJ1-1; TRBD1 matches 9 bases. The CDR3 has 14 residues. CDR1 and CDR2 (germline): SEHNR, FQNEAQ (reference sequence). V trimming: 5 bases; J trimming: 2 bases; junction bases outside the gene matches: 3.

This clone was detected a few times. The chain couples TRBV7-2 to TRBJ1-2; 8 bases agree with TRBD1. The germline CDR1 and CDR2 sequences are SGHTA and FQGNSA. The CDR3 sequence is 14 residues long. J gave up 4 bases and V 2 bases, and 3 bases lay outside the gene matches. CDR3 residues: CASSLSGQAYGYTF. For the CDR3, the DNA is TGTGCCAGCAGCTTATCGGGACAGGCCTATGGCTACACCTTC.

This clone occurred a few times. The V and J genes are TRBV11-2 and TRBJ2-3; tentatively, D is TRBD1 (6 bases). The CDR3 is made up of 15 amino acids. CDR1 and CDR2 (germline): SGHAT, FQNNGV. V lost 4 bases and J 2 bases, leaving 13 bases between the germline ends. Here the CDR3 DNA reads TGTGCCAGCAGCTCCTTTGGACAGCTCACAGATACGCAGTATTTT. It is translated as CASSSFGQLTDTQYF.

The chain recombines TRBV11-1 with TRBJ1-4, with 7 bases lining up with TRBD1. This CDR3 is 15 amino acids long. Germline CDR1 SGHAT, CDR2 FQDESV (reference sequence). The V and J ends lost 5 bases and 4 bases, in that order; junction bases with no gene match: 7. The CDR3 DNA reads TGTGCCAGCAGCCCAGACGGGGACAGTAATGAAAAACTGTTTTTT. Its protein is CASSPDGDSNEKLFF.

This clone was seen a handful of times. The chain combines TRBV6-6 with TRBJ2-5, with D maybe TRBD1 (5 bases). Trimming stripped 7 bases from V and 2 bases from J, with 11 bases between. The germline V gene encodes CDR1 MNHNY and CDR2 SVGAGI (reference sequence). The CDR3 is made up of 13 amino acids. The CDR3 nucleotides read TGTGCCAGCACCCGGACACCTCAAGAGACCCAGTACTTC. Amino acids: CASTRTPQETQYF.

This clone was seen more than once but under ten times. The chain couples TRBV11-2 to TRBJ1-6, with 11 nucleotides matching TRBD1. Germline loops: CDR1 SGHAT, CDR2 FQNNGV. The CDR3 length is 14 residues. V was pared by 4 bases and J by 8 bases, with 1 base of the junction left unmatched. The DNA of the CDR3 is TGTGCCAGCAGCTGGGGACAGGGGGATTCACCCCTCCACTTT. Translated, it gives CASSWGQGDSPLHF.

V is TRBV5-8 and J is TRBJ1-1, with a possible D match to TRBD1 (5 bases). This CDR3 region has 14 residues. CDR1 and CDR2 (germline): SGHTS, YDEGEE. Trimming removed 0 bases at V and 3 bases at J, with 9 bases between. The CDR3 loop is CASSLVIGDTEAFF. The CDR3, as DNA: TGTGCCAGCAGCTTGGTCATAGGGGACACTGAAGCTTTCTTT. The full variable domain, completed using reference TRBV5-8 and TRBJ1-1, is EAGVTQSPTHLIKTRGQQATLRCSPISGHTSVYWYQQALGLGLQFLLWYDEGEERNRGNFPPRFSGRQFPNYSSELNVNALELEDSALYLCASSLVIGDTEAFFGQGTRLTVV.